A selection of T cell receptor beta chains follows, all from one sample in a study of blood T cell repertoires in COVID-19. This table comes from immunoSEQ multiplex PCR, and its TCRdb copy is limited to in-frame clones, with some not included. The repertoire includes 110,000 to 150,000 clones, 85% of them detected once, and roughly 2.9% sits in the top ten. Material for sequencing was peripheral blood. These receptors all stem from a man between 50 and 59 years old with acute or convalescent COVID-19. Both conserved end residues are part of each CDR3. The D gene is left open where the match is weak. Clone size, where shown, is once, few, many, or a class for clones that have expanded.

d_call: -; clone_size: -; j_call: TRBJ1-6; v_call: TRBV28; cdr3_nt: TGTGCCAGCACAGGGTCTGGGATTTCACCCCTCCACTTT; cdr3_aa: CASTGSGISPLHF
d_call: -; clone_size: -; j_call: TRBJ2-7; v_call: TRBV4-1; cdr3_nt: TGCGCCAGCAGCCATGCGACAGGTACCTACGAGCAGTACTTC; cdr3_aa: CASSHATGTYEQYF
d_call: -; clone_size: -; j_call: TRBJ1-2; v_call: TRBV3-1/TRBV3-2; cdr3_nt: TGTGCCAGCAGCCAAGAGAACAGGGACTATGGCTACACCTTC; cdr3_aa: CASSQENRDYGYTF
d_call: -; clone_size: -; j_call: TRBJ1-1; v_call: TRBV12-3/TRBV12-4; cdr3_nt: TGTGCCAGCAGTTTAGCTGCCCTGGAGGCCGCTTTT; cdr3_aa: CASSLAALEAAF
d_call: TRBD1; clone_size: -; j_call: TRBJ1-2; v_call: TRBV3-1/TRBV3-2; cdr3_nt: TGTGCCAGCAGCGCGAGATCAGGACAGGGGTCGCTTGGCTACACCTTC; cdr3_aa: CASSARSGQGSLGYTF
d_call: -; clone_size: once; j_call: TRBJ1-5; v_call: TRBV6-5; cdr3_nt: TGTGCCAGCAGCCTACAAGGGGCGCGGGGACAGCCCCAGCATTTT; cdr3_aa: CASSLQGARGQPQHF
d_call: TRBD1; clone_size: -; j_call: TRBJ1-5; v_call: TRBV4-2; cdr3_nt: TGTGCCAGCAGCCAAGGACGACAGGGCGGGAGCAATCAGCCCCAGCATTTT; cdr3_aa: CASSQGRQGGSNQPQHF
d_call: -; clone_size: few; j_call: TRBJ1-2; v_call: TRBV4-2; cdr3_nt: TGTGCCAGCAGCAGGGAGAGAGGTTATGGCTACACCTTC; cdr3_aa: CASSRERGYGYTF
d_call: -; clone_size: -; j_call: TRBJ2-7; v_call: TRBV23-1; cdr3_nt: TGCGCCAGCAGTCATCAGGGGACGCGCAAGTCCAACGAGCAGTACTTC; cdr3_aa: CASSHQGTRKSNEQYF
d_call: TRBD1; clone_size: -; j_call: TRBJ1-4; v_call: TRBV7-2; cdr3_nt: TGTGCCAGCAGCTTAGTAGGGGGCATCCAAGAAAAACTGTTTTTT; cdr3_aa: CASSLVGGIQEKLFF
d_call: -; clone_size: -; j_call: TRBJ2-1; v_call: TRBV2; cdr3_nt: TGTGCCAGGGGAGACGGAGAGGCCTACAATGAGCAGTTCTTC; cdr3_aa: CARGDGEAYNEQFF
d_call: -; clone_size: -; j_call: TRBJ1-4; v_call: TRBV7-9; cdr3_nt: TGTGCCAGCAGCTTAAGGGACATCTCGAACGGGGAAAAACTGTTTTTT; cdr3_aa: CASSLRDISNGEKLFF
d_call: -; clone_size: -; j_call: TRBJ1-1; v_call: TRBV5-1; cdr3_nt: TGCGCCAGCAGCCTCACGGGGGGGAACACTGAAGCTTTCTTT; cdr3_aa: CASSLTGGNTEAFF
d_call: TRBD1; clone_size: -; j_call: TRBJ2-5; v_call: TRBV27; cdr3_nt: TGTGCCAGCAGTTTATCGAGGGGACAGAGGGAGACCCAGTACTTC; cdr3_aa: CASSLSRGQRETQYF
d_call: -; clone_size: once; j_call: TRBJ2-2; v_call: TRBV6-4; cdr3_nt: TGTGCCAGCTCTCCGGGGTTCGGGAACACCGGGGAGCTGTTTTTT; cdr3_aa: CASSPGFGNTGELFF
d_call: -; clone_size: -; j_call: TRBJ2-7; v_call: TRBV11-3; cdr3_nt: TGTGCCAGCAGCTTAGCAGGAGGCCGATCCTACGAGCAGTACTTC; cdr3_aa: CASSLAGGRSYEQYF
d_call: -; clone_size: -; j_call: TRBJ1-1; v_call: TRBV19; cdr3_nt: TGTGCCAGTAGTAACTCACAGGACAAGCCGGGCTCTGCGACTTTCTTT; cdr3_aa: CASSNSQDKPGSATFF
d_call: -; clone_size: -; j_call: TRBJ1-1; v_call: TRBV11-3; cdr3_nt: TGTGCCAGCAGCCTAGGGCAGGGCGAAGCTTTCTTT; cdr3_aa: CASSLGQGEAFF